Listed below are T cell receptor beta chains from one sample, sequenced in a study of T cell responses to AZD1222 COVID-19 vaccine. Profiled with immunoSEQ multiplex PCR; TCRdb holds only in-frame clones, not every one. There are about 160,000 clones in the sample; around nine tenths occur only once, and about 4.3% lies in the top ten. Here the sequenced sample was peripheral blood, taken 28 days after the second AZD1222 dose. Every receptor here comes from an adult who received the AZD1222 COVID-19 vaccine. Both conserved end residues are part of each CDR3. The D gene is left open where the match is weak. The listing skips clone size in some rows; elsewhere it reads once, few, many or a size class.

J: TRBJ1-5
D: TRBD1
V: TRBV6-6
size: .
DNA: TGTGCCAGCAGTCAATCAGGGGGACCTTATAGCAATCAGCCCCAGCATTTT
CDR3: CASSQSGGPYSNQPQHF

J: TRBJ1-4
D: TRBD1
V: TRBV7-9
size: .
DNA: TGTGCCAGCAGCTTCGGACAGGGATTAACTAATGAAAAACTGTTTTTT
CDR3: CASSFGQGLTNEKLFF

J: TRBJ1-1
D: .
V: TRBV12-3/TRBV12-4
size: .
DNA: TGTGCCAGCAGTTTGACCGGGGGAAGTGAAGCTTTCTTT
CDR3: CASSLTGGSEAFF

J: TRBJ1-1
D: .
V: TRBV6-5
size: .
DNA: TGTGCCAGCATAGGACGGAACAATGGGGACACTGAAGCTTTCTTT
CDR3: CASIGRNNGDTEAFF

J: TRBJ1-2
D: .
V: TRBV20-1
size: .
DNA: TGCAGTGCTATCTGGCCTCATCACTACACCTTC
CDR3: CSAIWPHHYTF

J: TRBJ2-7
D: TRBD1
V: TRBV5-1
size: .
DNA: TGCGCCAGCAGCTTGGGGGAAACGCCAGGGGGCTACGAGCAGTACTTC
CDR3: CASSLGETPGGYEQYF

J: TRBJ2-5
D: TRBD1
V: TRBV7-8
size: .
DNA: TGTGCCAGCAGCTCTATTTCACGAGACAGGGAAGAGACCCAGTACTTC
CDR3: CASSSISRDREETQYF

J: TRBJ2-5
D: TRBD1
V: TRBV9
size: .
DNA: TGTGCCAGCAGCCCCCCCACAGGGGGACTCCAAGAGACCCAGTACTTC
CDR3: CASSPPTGGLQETQYF

J: TRBJ1-2
D: .
V: TRBV5-1
size: .
DNA: TGCGCCAGCAGCCCCGGGGACGCAGTAATTGGCTACACCTTC
CDR3: CASSPGDAVIGYTF

J: TRBJ1-1
D: .
V: TRBV3-1/TRBV3-2
size: .
DNA: TGTGCCAGCAGCCTCGGAGGGGGGAACACTGAAGCTTTCTTT
CDR3: CASSLGGGNTEAFF

J: TRBJ2-3
D: .
V: TRBV7-8
size: .
DNA: TGTGCCAGCAGCTACTCCGGCCCCCCGGGGGATACGCAGTATTTT
CDR3: CASSYSGPPGDTQYF

J: TRBJ2-1
D: .
V: TRBV11-2
size: .
DNA: TGTGCCAGCAGCTTAAGGGGAAGTGGGAGCTCCTACAATGAGCAGTTCTTC
CDR3: CASSLRGSGSSYNEQFF

J: TRBJ2-2
D: TRBD2
V: TRBV27
size: .
DNA: TGTGCCAGCAGTTTGTCGGCTAGCGGATACGGGGAGCTGTTTTTT
CDR3: CASSLSASGYGELFF

J: TRBJ2-2
D: .
V: TRBV13
size: .
DNA: TGTGCCAGCAGCTCTGTGAGGTGGGGCGGGGAGCTGTTTTTT
CDR3: CASSSVRWGGELFF

J: TRBJ2-6
D: .
V: TRBV15
size: .
DNA: TGTGCCACCAGCAGAGATCAGGCGGCCGGGGCCAACGTCCTGACTTTC
CDR3: CATSRDQAAGANVLTF

J: TRBJ1-4
D: .
V: TRBV5-6
size: .
DNA: TGTGCCAGCACCTTCACCTTTGCGGGGGGACAAAATGAAAAACTGTTTTTT
CDR3: CASTFTFAGGQNEKLFF

J: TRBJ1-4
D: .
V: TRBV5-6
size: .
DNA: TGTGCCAGCAGCTTTAAACAGGGCGGTGAAAAACTGTTTTTT
CDR3: CASSFKQGGEKLFF

J: TRBJ1-5
D: .
V: TRBV2
size: .
DNA: TGTGCCAGCAACGTAAGGGTATATCAGCCCCAGCATTTT
CDR3: CASNVRVYQPQHF

J: TRBJ1-3
D: .
V: TRBV30
size: .
DNA: TGTGCCTGGAGTCGACAGGGAAACACCATATATTTT
CDR3: CAWSRQGNTIYF

J: TRBJ1-1
D: .
V: TRBV6-5
size: .
DNA: TGTGCCAGCAGTTACGGGGCCAGCATGAACACTGAAGCTTTCTTT
CDR3: CASSYGASMNTEAFF

J: TRBJ2-7
D: .
V: TRBV19
size: .
DNA: TGTGCCAGTAGTATAGATCGTTGGGGGCGCGAGCAGTACTTC
CDR3: CASSIDRWGREQYF

J: TRBJ2-1
D: .
V: TRBV4-1
size: .
DNA: TGCGCCAGCAGCCAGGCGACCGCGGCAGGGAGGCCTTACAATGAGCAGTTCTTC
CDR3: CASSQATAAGRPYNEQFF

J: TRBJ1-6
D: .
V: TRBV30
size: .
DNA: TGTGCCTGCCCTGGGGGAGGAGGGTTCAATTCACCCCTCCACTTT
CDR3: CACPGGGGFNSPLHF

J: TRBJ2-1
D: TRBD1
V: TRBV25-1
size: .
DNA: TGTGCCAGCAGTGTAGGGGACAGTCAGTTCTTC
CDR3: CASSVGDSQFF

J: TRBJ1-2
D: .
V: TRBV7-2
size: .
DNA: TGTGCCAGCAGCTTTAGTGAACCGGGAGGCTACACCTTC
CDR3: CASSFSEPGGYTF

J: TRBJ1-1
D: .
V: TRBV5-1
size: .
DNA: TGCGCCAGCCGTGGATCCGCCGGAGGGGTCACTGAAGCTTTCTTT
CDR3: CASRGSAGGVTEAFF

J: TRBJ1-1
D: .
V: TRBV30
size: .
DNA: TGTGCCTGGACCCGGGGAGGAACCATGAACACTGAAGCTTTCTTT
CDR3: CAWTRGGTMNTEAFF

J: TRBJ2-1
D: .
V: TRBV3-1/TRBV3-2
size: .
DNA: TGTGCCAGCAGCCTCGGCGGGGAGTCCTACAATGAGCAGTTCTTC
CDR3: CASSLGGESYNEQFF

J: TRBJ1-2
D: TRBD1
V: TRBV5-1
size: once
DNA: TGCGCCAGCAGCTGGGGGACAGGGGACTATGGCTACACCTTC
CDR3: CASSWGTGDYGYTF

J: TRBJ1-3
D: .
V: TRBV7-9
size: once
DNA: TGTGCCAGCAGGTCGAGGGAGGTGGCTGGAAACACCATATATTTT
CDR3: CASRSREVAGNTIYF

J: TRBJ2-2
D: .
V: TRBV7-3
size: few
DNA: TGTGCCAGCAGCATAAAAGACGCCGGGGAGCTGTTTTTT
CDR3: CASSIKDAGELFF

J: TRBJ1-6
D: .
V: TRBV19
size: .
DNA: TGTGCCAGTAGTCCACGCACGGCCTTGAATTCACCCCTCCACTTT
CDR3: CASSPRTALNSPLHF